Listed here are 14 T cell receptor beta chains from one sample, sequenced in a study of OX40 agonist ivuxolimab in advanced cancers. Some clones are missing from TCRdb's copy, which holds only in-frame ones; the method was immunoSEQ multiplex PCR. The data hold tens of thousands of clones, with around 85% observed a single time. The sample was CD4+ or CD8+ T cells sorted from blood, taken in a trial of the OX40 agonist ivuxolimab. Receptor source: an adult with an advanced solid tumor such as melanoma, head and neck, liver or kidney cancer.

The chain combines TRBV21-1 with TRBJ1-6; the table assigns TRBD1, which was not confirmed against the DNA. TRBV21-1 is marked as a pseudogene. This CDR3 is 15 amino acids long. CDR3 sequence reads: CASSARDRVNSPLHF. DNA for the CDR3: TGTGCCAGCAGCGCCCGGGACAGGGTTAATTCACCCCTCCACTTT.

The gene calls are TRBV5-1 and TRBJ2-3, with 15 bases lining up with TRBD2. Losses at the gene ends were 3 bases for V and 2 bases for J; bases not matched to a gene: 4. Germline lookup yields CDR1 SGHRS and CDR2 YFSETQ. The CDR3 spans 17 residues. The CDR3 nucleotides read TGCGCCAGCAGCTCGGGACTAGCGGGAGGCCTCACAGATACGCAGTATTTT. Its translation: CASSSGLAGGLTDTQYF. Complete variable domain (other parts from reference TRBV5-1 and TRBJ2-3): KAGVTQTPRYLIKTRGQQVTLSCSPISGHRSVSWYQQTPGQGLQFLFEYFSETQRNKGNFPGRFSGRQFSNSRSEMNVSTLELGDSALYLCASSSGLAGGLTDTQYFGPGTRLTVL.

This clone came up once. The J gene is TRBJ1-1, the V gene TRBV19; a possible D gene is TRBD1 (6 bases). There are 12 residues in the CDR3. The germline V gene encodes CDR1 LNHDA and CDR2 SQIVND (reference sequence). V lost 9 bases, J lost 4 bases, and 12 bases lay in between. CDR3 protein: CASRDTSTEAFF. CDR3 DNA sequence: TGTGCCAGCCGGGACACGTCCACTGAAGCTTTCTTT. Combining the CDR3 with reference TRBV19 and TRBJ1-1 gives the whole variable domain DGGITQSPKYLFRKEGQNVTLSCEQNLNHDAMYWYRQDPGQGLRLIYYSQIVNDFQKGDIAEGYSVSREKKESFPLTVTSAQKNPTAFYLCASRDTSTEAFFGQGTRLTVV.

The chain has TRBV4-2 and TRBJ2-7; D gene ambiguous. There are 16 residues in the CDR3. Germline values: CDR1 LGHNA, CDR2 YNFKEQ. V was cut by 0 bases and J by 1 base, with 13 bases left in between. The CDR3 protein is CASSQDYNSRSYEQYF. The DNA for the CDR3 is TGTGCCAGCAGCCAAGATTACAACAGCCGTTCCTACGAGCAGTACTTC.

CDR3 DNA: TGTGCCAGCAGCTTTATCCAGGGGGCGGACTATGGCTACACCTTC. Its translation is CASSFIQGADYGYTF. The chain links TRBV13 to TRBJ1-2; 8 nucleotides agree with TRBD1. V lost 3 bases, J lost 3 bases, and 6 bases stayed unmatched. Per germline, CDR1 PRHDT and CDR2 FYEKMQ (reference sequence). CDR3 length: 15 residues.

In this sample, this clone turned up a few times. The chain joins TRBV5-1 to TRBJ2-5; TRBD1 might be the D (6 bases). V was shortened by 0 bases and J by 3 bases, with 9 bases between the two germline ends. The CDR3 is 14 residues long. Germline loops: CDR1 SGHRS, CDR2 YFSETQ. DNA for the CDR3: TGCGCCAGCAGCTTGGGGACAGCTAAAGAGACCCAGTACTTC. Translating it yields CASSLGTAKETQYF.

This clone was detected only a few times. This chain links TRBV7-8 with TRBJ1-3; D uncertain. The CDR3 sequence is 15 residues long. The germline V and J ends were trimmed by 4 bases and 1 base, with 11 bases remaining between them. Germline values: CDR1 SGHVS, CDR2 FQNEAQ. This chain's CDR3 is CASSWGGRSGNTIYF. The DNA of the CDR3 is TGTGCCAGCAGCTGGGGAGGGAGGTCTGGAAACACCATATATTTT.

V gene TRBV5-4 combines with J gene TRBJ1-2, with D unclear. The CDR3 extends over 14 amino acids. The germline V and J ends were trimmed by 3 bases and 8 bases, with 17 bases remaining between them. Germline assignment: CDR1 SGHNT and CDR2 YYREEE (reference sequence). The CDR3 loop is CASSWSTGNGGYTF. The CDR3 nucleotides are TGTGCCAGCAGCTGGTCGACGGGGAACGGAGGCTACACCTTC.

The genes are TRBV19 and TRBJ2-7; D unresolved. The V gene lost 6 bases and the J gene lost 6 bases, with 21 bases spanning the gap. Germline CDR1 and CDR2: LNHDA and SQIVND (reference sequence). This CDR3 has 15 residues. The CDR3 coding sequence is TGTGCCAGTAGCCAGCAAGGTGGTCTTAACGCCGAGCAGTACTTC. It encodes CASSQQGGLNAEQYF.

The rearrangement links TRBV7-9 to TRBJ1-1; weak D call: TRBD1 (5 bases). V shed 3 bases and J shed 0 bases, with 8 bases lying between them. Germline V CDR1 and CDR2: SEHNR, FQNEAQ (reference sequence). This CDR3 contains 14 residues. CDR3 in amino acids: CASSFGQLNTEAFF. The CDR3 DNA follows: TGTGCCAGCAGCTTTGGACAACTGAACACTGAAGCTTTCTTT.

The chain uses TRBV5-1 and TRBJ2-1; D may correspond to TRBD1 or TRBD2 (6 bases each). Germline CDR1 and CDR2: SGHRS and YFSETQ. CDR3 length: 16 amino acids. The V end lost 6 bases, the J end lost 8 bases, and 24 bases lay between the germline ends. The CDR3 DNA reads as TGCGCCAGCAATCCCCACTCACAGGGTAGGAGGGATGAGCAGTTCTTC. Amino acids: CASNPHSQGRRDEQFF.

By share of the sample, this clone is medium-sized. The chain joins TRBV2 to TRBJ1-2, with TRBD1 as a possible D gene (5 bases). Per germline, CDR1 SNHLY and CDR2 FYNNEI. V was cut by 1 base and J by 4 bases, with 13 bases left in between. This CDR3 spans 15 amino acids. DNA for the CDR3: TGTGCCAGCAGTGAAGGGGCGGGGCCCTCCTATGGCTACACCTTC. Amino acids: CASSEGAGPSYGYTF.

The chain carries TRBV5-1 and TRBJ2-3; 10 bases match TRBD2. CDR1 and CDR2 from the germline V gene are SGHRS and YFSETQ. The CDR3 consists of 17 residues. V was pared by 2 bases and J by 0 bases, with 6 bases of the junction left unmatched. The CDR3 loop is CASSLLAGTPSTDTQYF. The CDR3 region has the DNA TGCGCCAGCAGCTTACTAGCGGGGACCCCTAGCACAGATACGCAGTATTTT.

The chain has TRBV11-2 and TRBJ2-2; D possibly corresponds to TRBD1 (8 bases). The CDR3 spans 16 residues. Trimming stripped 5 bases from V and 6 bases from J, with 19 bases between. The germline CDR1 and CDR2 sequences are SGHAT and FQNNGV. The DNA of the CDR3 is TGTGCCAGCAGCCCAGGACAGGGAGGGGTGGCCGGGGAGCTGTTTTTT. Its translation is CASSPGQGGVAGELFF. The full variable domain, with the rest looked up from reference TRBV11-2 and TRBJ2-2, is EAGVAQSPRYKIIEKRQSVAFWCNPISGHATLYWYQQILGQGPKLLIQFQNNGVVDDSQLPKDRFSAERLKGVDSTLKIQPAKLEDSAVYLCASSPGQGGVAGELFFGEGSRLTVL.